What follows describes a single T cell receptor beta chain. Its target is unknown. Losses at the gene ends were 4 bases for V and 0 bases for J; bases not matched to a gene: 12. There are 17 residues in the CDR3. CDR1 is SGHRS and CDR2 is YFSETQ in the germline V gene. These data come from a study of shared clonotypes between healthy human individuals. Study findings and constraints: At large depth, rarefaction still showed sorted-subset sequencing to be incomplete. Relative to their counterparts shared across all four donors, non-shared clonotypes exhibited diminished generation probabilities.

The data were produced by immunoSEQ multiplex PCR, yet TCRdb's version contains in-frame clones alone and is incomplete. In the table there are 1.4 million or so clones, approximately 98.5% of which are singletons. Sequenced sample: naive CD4+ T cells sorted from blood. Subset reported: CD45RA+ positively selected. The J gene is TRBJ2-7, the V gene TRBV5-1, with TRBD2 matching over 8 bases. This clonotype originated in a man aged 30 to 45 in good health. CDR3 residues: CASSPPWVAGSSYEQYF. The CDR3 bases are TGCGCCAGCAGCCCCCCTTGGGTAGCGGGGAGCTCCTACGAGCAGTACTTC. Variable domain in full (rest from reference TRBV5-1 and TRBJ2-7): KAGVTQTPRYLIKTRGQQVTLSCSPISGHRSVSWYQQTPGQGLQFLFEYFSETQRNKGNFPGRFSGRQFSNSRSEMNVSTLELGDSALYLCASSPPWVAGSSYEQYFGPGTRLTVT.